Listed below are T cell receptor beta chains from one sample, sequenced in a study of CD8 T cells in ankylosing spondylitis. TCRdb independently ran MiXCR on the 5' RACE reads; one entry per CDR3 protein. The sample has approximately 500,000 distinct CDR3 sequences; 10% to 15% are singletons. The sample consisted of blood, either unsorted or a sorted T cell fraction (not recorded which). These receptors all stem from a male donor with ankylosing spondylitis. Each CDR3 is given with its conserved first and last residue. A D gene is named only where the DNA matches it firmly. Rows may omit the clone size; those that give it use once, few, many or a size class.

d_gene: NA
v_gene: TRBV4-1
j_gene: TRBJ2-3
abundance: many
CDR3aa: CASSQGTGEPDTQYF
CDR3nt: TGCGCCAGCAGCCAAGGGACGGGAGAACCAGATACGCAGTATTTT

d_gene: NA
v_gene: TRBV5-6
j_gene: TRBJ2-1
abundance: few
CDR3aa: CASSLRVTDGDEQFF
CDR3nt: TGTGCCAGCAGCTTGAGGGTTACTGACGGCGATGAGCAGTTCTTC

d_gene: NA
v_gene: TRBV11-2
j_gene: TRBJ2-1
abundance: NA
CDR3aa: CASCSGINNEQFF
CDR3nt: TGTGCCAGCTGTTCGGGGATAAACAATGAGCAGTTCTTC

d_gene: NA
v_gene: TRBV7-2
j_gene: TRBJ2-2
abundance: many
CDR3aa: CATSRWQPNTGELFF
CDR3nt: TGTGCCACCAGCAGGTGGCAGCCGAACACCGGGGAGCTGTTTTTT

d_gene: NA
v_gene: TRBV12-3/TRBV12-4
j_gene: TRBJ1-5
abundance: few
CDR3aa: CASSKSPLPQHF
CDR3nt: TGTGCCAGCAGTAAAAGCCCCTTGCCCCAGCATTTT

d_gene: TRBD2
v_gene: TRBV12-3/TRBV12-4
j_gene: TRBJ2-1
abundance: few
CDR3aa: CASSLGASGHGEQFF
CDR3nt: TGTGCCAGCAGTTTAGGGGCTAGCGGTCACGGGGAGCAGTTCTTC

d_gene: NA
v_gene: TRBV19
j_gene: TRBJ2-3
abundance: NA
CDR3aa: CASSIRGSTDTQYF
CDR3nt: TGTGCCAGTAGTATTCGAGGTAGCACAGATACGCAGTATTTT

d_gene: TRBD1
v_gene: TRBV5-4
j_gene: TRBJ2-5
abundance: NA
CDR3aa: CASSLGGQGLETQYF
CDR3nt: TGTGCCAGCAGCTTGGGGGGACAGGGGTTAGAGACCCAGTACTTC

d_gene: NA
v_gene: TRBV6-5
j_gene: TRBJ2-1
abundance: few
CDR3aa: CASSYSGKRGEQFF
CDR3nt: TGTGCCAGCAGTTACTCAGGGAAAAGGGGTGAGCAGTTCTTC

d_gene: NA
v_gene: TRBV12-3/TRBV12-4
j_gene: TRBJ1-5
abundance: many
CDR3aa: CASSHGGRNQPQHF
CDR3nt: TGTGCCAGCAGTCACGGAGGACGGAATCAGCCCCAGCATTTT

d_gene: TRBD1
v_gene: TRBV12-3/TRBV12-4
j_gene: TRBJ1-2
abundance: many
CDR3aa: CASNRQGGGYTF
CDR3nt: TGTGCCAGCAATCGACAGGGTGGAGGCTACACCTTC

d_gene: NA
v_gene: TRBV19
j_gene: TRBJ2-5
abundance: NA
CDR3aa: CASTPTGIQETQYF
CDR3nt: TGTGCCAGTACCCCTACAGGGATCCAAGAGACCCAGTACTTC

d_gene: NA
v_gene: TRBV7-8
j_gene: TRBJ2-3
abundance: few
CDR3aa: CASSLGFQLDTQYF
CDR3nt: TGTGCCAGCAGCTTAGGCTTCCAACTGGATACGCAGTATTTT

d_gene: NA
v_gene: TRBV4-2
j_gene: TRBJ2-7
abundance: few
CDR3aa: CASSPLIDGLANEQYF
CDR3nt: TGTGCCAGCAGCCCTTTAATCGACGGCCTAGCGAACGAGCAGTACTTC

d_gene: TRBD2
v_gene: TRBV7-7
j_gene: TRBJ2-2
abundance: NA
CDR3aa: CASSPWTSGTTGELFF
CDR3nt: TGTGCCAGCAGCCCTTGGACTAGCGGAACAACCGGGGAGCTGTTTTTT

d_gene: NA
v_gene: TRBV6-2/TRBV6-3
j_gene: TRBJ1-2
abundance: many
CDR3aa: CASISGARDYGYTF
CDR3nt: TGTGCCAGCATCTCCGGGGCCCGGGACTATGGCTACACCTTC

d_gene: NA
v_gene: TRBV3-1
j_gene: TRBJ2-3
abundance: NA
CDR3aa: CASSQDPTRGTDTQYF
CDR3nt: TGTGCCAGCAGCCAAGATCCTACCCGGGGCACAGATACGCAGTATTTT

d_gene: TRBD1
v_gene: TRBV12-3/TRBV12-4
j_gene: TRBJ1-1
abundance: NA
CDR3aa: CASSPIMTGLTEAFF
CDR3nt: TGTGCCAGCAGCCCTATCATGACAGGGCTAACTGAAGCTTTCTTT

d_gene: NA
v_gene: TRBV20-1
j_gene: TRBJ2-1
abundance: NA
CDR3aa: CSARGDSASSYNEQFF
CDR3nt: TGCAGTGCTAGAGGAGATAGCGCGAGCTCCTACAATGAGCAGTTCTTC

d_gene: NA
v_gene: TRBV19
j_gene: TRBJ2-1
abundance: few
CDR3aa: CASSIMAAGRYNEQFF
CDR3nt: TGTGCCAGTAGTATAATGGCAGCCGGCCGCTACAATGAGCAGTTCTTC

d_gene: TRBD1
v_gene: TRBV6-5
j_gene: TRBJ1-2
abundance: NA
CDR3aa: CASSSRTGGGYTF
CDR3nt: TGTGCCAGCAGTTCGAGGACAGGGGGGGGCTACACCTTC

d_gene: NA
v_gene: TRBV7-2
j_gene: TRBJ2-1
abundance: many
CDR3aa: CASTLHVEEQFF
CDR3nt: TGTGCCAGCACCCTACACGTGGAGGAGCAGTTCTTC

d_gene: NA
v_gene: TRBV5-6
j_gene: TRBJ2-2
abundance: many
CDR3aa: CASSSQWGRKLFF
CDR3nt: TGTGCCAGCAGCTCCCAATGGGGGCGAAAGCTGTTTTTT

d_gene: NA
v_gene: TRBV12-3/TRBV12-4
j_gene: TRBJ1-5
abundance: many
CDR3aa: CASTSGQGYQPQHF
CDR3nt: TGTGCCAGCACCTCGGGGCAGGGGTACCAGCCCCAGCATTTT

d_gene: NA
v_gene: TRBV5-6
j_gene: TRBJ1-2
abundance: many
CDR3aa: CASSLGENYGYTF
CDR3nt: TGTGCCAGCAGCTTGGGGGAGAACTATGGCTACACCTTC

d_gene: NA
v_gene: TRBV7-2
j_gene: TRBJ1-5
abundance: many
CDR3aa: CASSSDLNQPQHF
CDR3nt: TGTGCCAGCAGCTCCGACCTAAATCAGCCCCAGCATTTT

d_gene: TRBD2
v_gene: TRBV4-1
j_gene: TRBJ2-3
abundance: NA
CDR3aa: CSSSQATSGRATDTQYF
CDR3nt: TGCTCCAGCAGCCAAGCGACTAGCGGGAGGGCCACAGATACGCAGTATTTT

d_gene: TRBD1
v_gene: TRBV29-1
j_gene: TRBJ1-2
abundance: NA
CDR3aa: CSAYNDRGEGYTF
CDR3nt: TGCAGCGCCTACAACGACAGGGGAGAAGGCTACACCTTC

d_gene: NA
v_gene: TRBV6-2/TRBV6-3
j_gene: TRBJ1-5
abundance: NA
CDR3aa: CASSPRVQSNQPQHF
CDR3nt: TGTGCCAGCAGCCCCAGGGTCCAAAGCAATCAGCCCCAGCATTTT

d_gene: NA
v_gene: TRBV25-1
j_gene: TRBJ1-1
abundance: many
CDR3aa: CASSDSRVGRNTEAFF
CDR3nt: TGTGCCAGCAGTGACTCCAGGGTAGGCCGGAATACTGAAGCTTTCTTT

d_gene: TRBD2
v_gene: TRBV7-2
j_gene: TRBJ2-1
abundance: few
CDR3aa: CASSLAGTRNNEQFF
CDR3nt: TGTGCCAGCAGCTTAGCGGGGACTAGAAACAATGAGCAGTTCTTC

d_gene: NA
v_gene: TRBV14
j_gene: TRBJ1-2
abundance: few
CDR3aa: CASSQELQPNYGYTF
CDR3nt: TGTGCCAGCAGCCAAGAGTTACAGCCTAACTATGGCTACACCTTC

d_gene: TRBD1
v_gene: TRBV24-1
j_gene: TRBJ2-5
abundance: few
CDR3aa: CATSEGTAGTSETQYF
CDR3nt: TGTGCCACCAGTGAAGGGACAGCCGGGACCTCGGAGACCCAGTACTTC

d_gene: TRBD2
v_gene: TRBV4-1
j_gene: TRBJ2-4
abundance: many
CDR3aa: CASSHPGTTLAKNIQYF
CDR3nt: TGCGCCAGCAGCCACCCTGGGACTACCTTAGCCAAAAACATTCAGTACTTC

d_gene: TRBD2
v_gene: TRBV20-1
j_gene: TRBJ2-7
abundance: NA
CDR3aa: CSATLSGGEQYF
CDR3nt: TGCAGTGCTACACTCTCCGGGGGGGAGCAGTACTTC

d_gene: TRBD2
v_gene: TRBV12-3/TRBV12-4
j_gene: TRBJ2-3
abundance: many
CDR3aa: CASRPSGPSTDTQYF
CDR3nt: TGTGCCAGCAGGCCTAGCGGACCTAGCACAGATACGCAGTATTTT

d_gene: TRBD2
v_gene: TRBV5-1
j_gene: TRBJ2-1
abundance: NA
CDR3aa: CASRAGATGNEQFF
CDR3nt: TGCGCCAGCAGAGCGGGAGCAACGGGGAATGAGCAGTTCTTC

d_gene: NA
v_gene: TRBV6-1
j_gene: TRBJ2-2
abundance: many
CDR3aa: CASSPGQLNTGELFF
CDR3nt: TGTGCCAGCAGCCCTGGACAACTTAACACCGGGGAGCTGTTTTTT

d_gene: TRBD1
v_gene: TRBV5-1
j_gene: TRBJ1-2
abundance: many
CDR3aa: CASSIGQVGGYGYTF
CDR3nt: TGCGCCAGCAGCATCGGACAGGTGGGGGGCTATGGCTACACCTTC

d_gene: NA
v_gene: TRBV14
j_gene: TRBJ2-5
abundance: few
CDR3aa: CASSSWAQETQYF
CDR3nt: TGTGCCAGCAGCTCCTGGGCCCAGGAGACCCAGTACTTC

d_gene: TRBD1
v_gene: TRBV5-1
j_gene: TRBJ2-7
abundance: few
CDR3aa: CASTGGQGSYEQYF
CDR3nt: TGCGCCAGCACAGGAGGACAGGGATCCTACGAGCAGTACTTC

d_gene: NA
v_gene: TRBV7-9
j_gene: TRBJ2-5
abundance: few
CDR3aa: CASTSGTWVGETQYF
CDR3nt: TGTGCCAGCACCTCGGGGACCTGGGTAGGAGAGACCCAGTACTTC

d_gene: NA
v_gene: TRBV20-1
j_gene: TRBJ1-2
abundance: NA
CDR3aa: CSTSRQLFNYGYTF
CDR3nt: TGCAGTACCTCAAGACAGCTTTTTAACTATGGCTACACCTTC

d_gene: NA
v_gene: TRBV11-3
j_gene: TRBJ2-1
abundance: many
CDR3aa: CASSLGAPYNEQFF
CDR3nt: TGTGCCAGCAGCTTAGGGGCCCCATACAATGAGCAGTTCTTC

d_gene: NA
v_gene: TRBV7-2
j_gene: TRBJ2-4
abundance: many
CDR3aa: CASSLVLLAAKNIQYF
CDR3nt: TGTGCCAGCAGCTTAGTACTCCTAGCGGCCAAAAACATTCAGTACTTC

d_gene: TRBD1
v_gene: TRBV11-3
j_gene: TRBJ2-1
abundance: few
CDR3aa: CASSGPDRANEQFF
CDR3nt: TGTGCCAGCAGCGGCCCGGACAGGGCGAATGAGCAGTTCTTC

d_gene: TRBD1
v_gene: TRBV27
j_gene: TRBJ2-2
abundance: NA
CDR3aa: CASSLRGTGGNPGELFF
CDR3nt: TGTGCCAGCAGTTTAAGGGGGACAGGGGGAAATCCCGGGGAGCTGTTTTTT

d_gene: NA
v_gene: TRBV15
j_gene: TRBJ2-3
abundance: NA
CDR3aa: CATSGHGTSGDTQYF
CDR3nt: TGTGCCACCAGCGGCCACGGGACCAGCGGAGATACGCAGTATTTT

d_gene: TRBD2
v_gene: TRBV2
j_gene: TRBJ2-1
abundance: NA
CDR3aa: CASSGSPSGSSYNEQFF
CDR3nt: TGTGCCAGCAGTGGGTCCCCTAGCGGGAGCTCCTACAATGAGCAGTTCTTC

d_gene: TRBD1
v_gene: TRBV5-1
j_gene: TRBJ2-1
abundance: few
CDR3aa: CASNRRDRDYNEQFF
CDR3nt: TGCGCCAGCAATCGAAGGGACAGAGACTACAATGAGCAGTTCTTC

d_gene: TRBD2
v_gene: TRBV20-1
j_gene: TRBJ2-3
abundance: many
CDR3aa: CSASGTSGSKADTQYF
CDR3nt: TGCAGTGCGTCCGGGACTAGCGGGTCAAAGGCAGATACGCAGTATTTT

d_gene: NA
v_gene: TRBV2
j_gene: TRBJ2-1
abundance: few
CDR3aa: CASGGRGAYNEQFF
CDR3nt: TGTGCCAGCGGAGGCAGGGGGGCCTACAATGAGCAGTTCTTC

d_gene: NA
v_gene: TRBV24-1
j_gene: TRBJ1-4
abundance: few
CDR3aa: CATLDRTTNEKLFF
CDR3nt: TGTGCCACCCTAGACAGGACAACTAATGAAAAACTGTTTTTT

d_gene: NA
v_gene: TRBV19
j_gene: TRBJ2-1
abundance: few
CDR3aa: CASSKGIYNEQFF
CDR3nt: TGTGCCAGTAGTAAGGGGATTTACAATGAGCAGTTCTTC

d_gene: TRBD2
v_gene: TRBV5-1
j_gene: TRBJ2-7
abundance: few
CDR3aa: CASSLESSGRSEQYF
CDR3nt: TGCGCCAGCAGCTTGGAGAGTAGCGGGAGGAGTGAGCAGTACTTC

d_gene: NA
v_gene: TRBV5-1
j_gene: TRBJ2-5
abundance: few
CDR3aa: CASSPSADRVETQYF
CDR3nt: TGCGCCAGCAGCCCCTCGGCGGATCGGGTTGAGACCCAGTACTTC

d_gene: NA
v_gene: TRBV24-1
j_gene: TRBJ2-1
abundance: few
CDR3aa: CATSDLGQKQFF
CDR3nt: TGTGCCACCAGTGATTTAGGCCAGAAGCAGTTCTTC

d_gene: NA
v_gene: TRBV5-6
j_gene: TRBJ1-5
abundance: few
CDR3aa: CASSLTGQNRQPQHF
CDR3nt: TGTGCCAGCAGCTTGACCGGGCAGAATCGTCAGCCCCAGCATTTT

d_gene: TRBD1
v_gene: TRBV4-1
j_gene: TRBJ1-4
abundance: few
CDR3aa: CASSQRDSNEKLFF
CDR3nt: TGCGCCAGCAGCCAAAGGGACAGTAATGAAAAACTGTTTTTT

d_gene: NA
v_gene: TRBV5-1
j_gene: TRBJ2-6
abundance: few
CDR3aa: CASSFDGYSGANVLTF
CDR3nt: TGCGCCAGCAGCTTCGACGGGTACTCTGGGGCCAACGTCCTGACTTTC